The 23 T cell receptor beta chains below all came from one sample that was sequenced in a study of blood T cells in healthy people across ages. Combining a sample-barcoded 5' primer with a J-beta primer mix, a second PCR ran for roughly 6 to 12 cycles. Each CDR3 protein gets one entry after TCRdb re-called the 5' RACE reads with MiXCR. The sample has about 720,000 distinct CDR3 sequences, 20% to 25% seen once. What was sequenced was blood. The source of these receptors is a man in his sixties or seventies in good health.

With regard to this clonotype: At one boundary the junction diverges from the germline segment, which might be a read error. The chain couples TRBV12-3 or TRBV12-4 to TRBJ2-3; TRBD2 matches at 7 bases. This CDR3 is 15 amino acids long. The CDR3 is CASNGGNARADAQYF. The CDR3 DNA reads as TGTGCCAGCAACGGGGGGAACGCGCGCGCAGATGCGCAGTATTTT.

This clonotype was detected only once. The chain links TRBV28 to TRBJ2-3; 9 nucleotides agree with TRBD1. Unmatched junction bases numbered 7, after V lost 6 bases and J lost 3 bases. The CDR3 is 15 residues long. Germline V gene sequence: CDR1 MDHEN, CDR2 SYDVKM. The CDR3: CASSISGTGTDTQYF. CDR3 sequence (DNA): TGTGCCAGCAGCATCTCCGGGACAGGGACAGATACGCAGTATTTT.

There are a few counts of this clonotype. This sequence joins TRBV7-3 and TRBJ2-1, with 9 bases aligning to TRBD2. V was pared by 5 bases and J by 6 bases, with 14 bases of the junction left unmatched. The CDR3 spans 17 residues. Per germline, CDR1 SGHTA and CDR2 FQGTGA. CDR3 sequence (DNA): TGTGCCAGCAGCACGGTGGGCGGGAGGGCCGGTTTCAATGAGCAGTTCTTC. This encodes CASSTVGGRAGFNEQFF.

The J gene is TRBJ1-5, the V gene TRBV12-3 or TRBV12-4; 9 nucleotides match TRBD1. The CDR3 has 18 residues. The V and J ends lost 4 bases and 6 bases, in that order; junction bases with no gene match: 16. CDR3 region: CASSSPPGTGGVGQPQHF. Here the CDR3 DNA reads TGTGCCAGCAGTTCCCCCCCAGGCACAGGGGGCGTCGGTCAGCCCCAGCATTTT.

This clonotype was seen only a few times. This chain uses TRBV3-1 with TRBJ2-3, with D tentatively TRBD2 (5 bases). Germline CDR1 LGHDT, CDR2 YNNKEL (reference sequence). V shed 4 bases and J shed 2 bases, with 7 bases lying between them. The CDR3 sequence is 13 residues long. The CDR3 DNA sequence: TGTGCCAGCAGCCCACTAGTCACAGATACGCAGTATTTT. Amino acids: CASSPLVTDTQYF.

This clonotype was seen only a few times. The genes are TRBV12-3 or TRBV12-4 and TRBJ2-1; 10 bases align to TRBD2. V lost 3 bases, J lost 5 bases, and 4 bases stayed unmatched. The CDR3 contains 15 residues. Here the CDR3 DNA reads TGTGCCAGCAGTTTCCGGACTAGCGGAAACAATGAGCAGTTCTTC. It yields the protein CASSFRTSGNNEQFF.

This chain links TRBV7-2 with TRBJ2-1, with 10 bases lining up with TRBD2. The CDR3 is made up of 16 amino acids. Germline CDR1 and CDR2: SGHTA and FQGNSA. V shed 4 bases, J shed 0 bases, and the junction held 3 bases outside the gene matches. In DNA, the CDR3 is TGTGCCAGCAGCTCGGAGCGGGAGGGCTCCTACAATGAGCAGTTCTTC. Its protein product is CASSSEREGSYNEQFF.

V usage is TRBV5-1 and J usage is TRBJ2-3; TRBD1 might be the D (5 bases). Trimming took off 3 bases at V and 0 bases at J, with 11 bases between the two ends. The CDR3 is made up of 15 amino acids. Germline V gene lookup returns CDR1 SGHRS and CDR2 YFSETQ. CDR3 in amino acids: CASSSGRTSTDTQYF. DNA for the CDR3: TGCGCCAGCAGCTCCGGACGGACAAGCACAGATACGCAGTATTTT.

The chain couples TRBV28 to TRBJ2-3; 7 nucleotides align to TRBD2. The junction had 14 bases not matched to a gene; V was cut back by 6 bases and J by 5 bases. This CDR3 contains 16 residues. Germline-derived CDR1 and CDR2 are MDHEN and SYDVKM. The chain's CDR3 is CASSPVGGFGGDTQYF. CDR3 DNA: TGTGCCAGCAGCCCCGTCGGGGGGTTCGGGGGAGATACGCAGTATTTT.

The chain is built from TRBV11-2 and TRBJ1-1, with TRBD1 matching over 7 bases. This CDR3 spans 15 amino acids. J was trimmed by 3 bases and V by 5 bases; bases with no gene match: 9. CDR1 and CDR2 (germline): SGHAT, FQNNGV. CDR3 sequence: CASSRRRGGDTEAFF. The CDR3 region has the DNA TGTGCCAGCAGCCGCCGCAGGGGGGGTGACACTGAAGCTTTCTTT. Using reference TRBV11-2 and TRBJ1-1 for the parts outside the CDR3, the full variable domain is EAGVAQSPRYKIIEKRQSVAFWCNPISGHATLYWYQQILGQGPKLLIQFQNNGVVDDSQLPKDRFSAERLKGVDSTLKIQPAKLEDSAVYLCASSRRRGGDTEAFFGQGTRLTVV.

This clonotype has a count of ten or more. The V and J genes are TRBV14 and TRBJ2-1; D gene unclear. This CDR3 is built from 14 residues. The V end lost 2 bases, the J end lost 2 bases, and 7 bases lay between the germline ends. CDR1 and CDR2 (germline): SGHDN, FVKESK. CDR3 amino acids: CASSQYGTYNEQFF. In nucleotides, the CDR3 is TGTGCCAGCAGCCAATATGGCACCTACAATGAGCAGTTCTTC.

This clonotype has more than one count but fewer than ten. The V and J genes are TRBV5-1 and TRBJ1-4; TRBD1 might be the D (6 bases). Trimming pared 5 bases from V and 0 bases from J, leaving 8 bases between. Germline CDR1 is SGHRS and CDR2 is YFSETQ. The length of the CDR3 is 14 residues. For the CDR3, the DNA is TGCGCCAGCAGGGGACACGCAACTAATGAAAAACTGTTTTTT. It yields the protein CASRGHATNEKLFF.

V usage is TRBV4-1 and J usage is TRBJ2-3; D not certain. The CDR3 is 15 residues long. The V gene lost 1 base and the J gene lost 5 bases, with 13 bases spanning the gap. The germline CDR1 and CDR2 sequences are MGHRA and YSYEKL. CDR3: CASSQGAPPGDTQYF. CDR3 bases: TGCGCCAGCAGCCAAGGGGCTCCACCGGGAGATACGCAGTATTTT.

This clonotype was seen a few times. V gene TRBV29-1 combines with J gene TRBJ2-1, with no clear D. With the DNA end fitting TRBJ2-7 better, the J assignment may be wrong. Germline V CDR1 and CDR2: SQVTM, ANQGSEA. The CDR3 consists of 11 residues. The CDR3 here is CSVMDVYEQYV. The DNA of the CDR3 is TGCAGCGTTATGGATGTCTACGAGCAGTACGTC.

The chain employs TRBV6-1 and TRBJ2-3, with 7 bases matching TRBD1. After removal of 0 bases from V and 3 bases from J, the junction contained 6 bases not matched to a gene. The CDR3 is 16 amino acids. Germline CDR1 MNHNS, CDR2 SASEGT. CDR3 sequence reads: CASSEAKDRRTDTQYF. The CDR3 DNA follows: TGTGCCAGCAGTGAAGCCAAGGACAGGCGTACAGATACGCAGTATTTT.

This clonotype occurred a few times. The rearrangement uses TRBV29-1 and TRBJ1-2; the match to TRBD1 covers 8 bases. CDR1 is SQVTM, CDR2 ANQGSEA, per germline. The trim removed 0 bases at V and 7 bases at J, leaving 10 bases unmatched. The CDR3 is 15 amino acids. CDR3 residues: CSVEDPDRGFGGYTF. The CDR3 bases are TGCAGCGTTGAAGATCCCGACAGGGGTTTCGGTGGCTACACCTTC.

This chain joins TRBV11-2 and TRBJ1-4; D gene ambiguous. Per the germline V gene, CDR1 is SGHAT and CDR2 is FQNNGV. CDR3 length equals 15 residues. V gave up 6 bases and J gave up 0 bases, with 11 bases separating them. The CDR3 region is CASSLVRSTNEKLFF. In nucleotides, the CDR3 is TGTGCCAGCAGTCTTGTCAGATCAACTAATGAAAAACTGTTTTTT.

CDR3 protein: CASSAGTTRNQPQHF. The CDR3 nucleotides read TGTGCCAGCAGTGCCGGGACAACCAGGAATCAGCCCCAGCATTTT. V gene TRBV12-3 or TRBV12-4 combines with J gene TRBJ1-5, with TRBD1 as a possible D gene (6 bases). The CDR3 runs to 15 residues. V dropped 5 bases and J dropped 4 bases, with 15 bases sitting between them.

This clonotype was observed a handful of times. The missing conserved phenylalanine or tryptophan at the end of this CDR3 makes a read error likely. The CDR3 spells CASSLPSGGWDTQYL. CDR3 in DNA: TGTGCCAGCAGTTTACCCTCCGGGGGATGGGATACGCAGTATCTT. This chain links TRBV7-9 with TRBJ2-3; D possibly corresponds to TRBD2 (6 bases). The CDR3 totals 15 residues. The V and J ends lost 6 bases and 6 bases respectively, with 19 bases between them. CDR1 and CDR2 from the germline V gene are SEHNR and FQNEAQ (reference sequence).

The chain combines TRBV19 with TRBJ2-3, with 10 bases that match TRBD1. The V gene end was trimmed by 9 bases and the J gene end by 1 base; junction bases not matched to a gene: 10. Germline lookup yields CDR1 LNHDA and CDR2 SQIVND (reference sequence). The CDR3 spans 16 residues. The DNA of the CDR3 is TGTGCCAGCTCGCGACAGGGGGCGCATCGCACAGATACGCAGTATTTT. Its protein is CASSRQGAHRTDTQYF.

The chain couples TRBV5-6 to TRBJ1-1; a possible D gene is TRBD1 (5 bases). The V gene lost 0 bases and the J gene lost 4 bases, with 10 bases spanning the gap. The CDR3 is 14 residues long. The germline CDR1 and CDR2 sequences are SGHDT and YYEEEE. As DNA, the CDR3 is TGTGCCAGCAGCTTGGCGGTAGGGACCACTGAAGCTTTCTTT. Residues: CASSLAVGTTEAFF. The full variable domain, completed using reference TRBV5-6 and TRBJ1-1, is DAGVTQSPTHLIKTRGQQVTLRCSPKSGHDTVSWYQQALGQGPQFIFQYYEEEERQRGNFPDRFSGHQFPNYSSELNVNALLLGDSALYLCASSLAVGTTEAFFGQGTRLTVV.

This clonotype was observed a few times. The chain has TRBV7-2 and TRBJ2-3, with D uncertain. The CDR3 has 15 residues. Germline CDR1 is SGHTA and CDR2 is FQGNSA. V was pared by 5 bases and J by 2 bases, with 14 bases between. CDR3 in amino acids: CASSPNGLNTDTQYF. CDR3 nucleotides: TGTGCCAGCAGCCCCAACGGGTTAAACACAGATACGCAGTATTTT.

This clonotype came up a few times. The chain recombines TRBV18 with TRBJ2-1; D is perhaps TRBD1 (5 bases). Trimming cost V 3 bases and J 3 bases, with 9 bases left between them. The CDR3 runs 14 residues. Germline V gene lookup returns CDR1 KGHSH and CDR2 LQKENI. Here the CDR3 DNA reads TGTGCCAGCTCACCGTTAGGGGACTACAATGAGCAGTTCTTC. Translation: CASSPLGDYNEQFF.